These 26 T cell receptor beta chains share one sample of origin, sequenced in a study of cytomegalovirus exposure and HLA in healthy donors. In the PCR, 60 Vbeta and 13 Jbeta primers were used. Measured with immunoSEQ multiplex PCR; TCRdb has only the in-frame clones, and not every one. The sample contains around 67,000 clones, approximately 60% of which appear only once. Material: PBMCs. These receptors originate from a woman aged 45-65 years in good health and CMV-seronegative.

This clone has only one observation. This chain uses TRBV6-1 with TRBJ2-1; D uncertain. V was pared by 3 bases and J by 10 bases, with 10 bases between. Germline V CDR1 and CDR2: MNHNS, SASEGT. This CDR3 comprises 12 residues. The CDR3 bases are TGTGCCAGCAGTGATGCTGGAGACGAGCAGTTCTTC. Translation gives CASSDAGDEQFF.

In nucleotides, the CDR3 is TGTGCCAGCCGCTCCCTAATCGAGCAGTACTTC. It yields the protein CASRSLIEQYF. V and J are TRBV28 and TRBJ2-7; no clear D. The CDR3 consists of 11 residues. CDR1 and CDR2 (germline): MDHEN, SYDVKM. V lost 8 bases and J lost 6, with 11 bases in between.

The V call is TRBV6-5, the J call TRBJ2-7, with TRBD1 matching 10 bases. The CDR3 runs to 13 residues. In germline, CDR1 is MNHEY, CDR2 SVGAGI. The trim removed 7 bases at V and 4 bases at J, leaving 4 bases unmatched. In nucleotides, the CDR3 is TGTGCCAGCACACCGGGACAGGGGTACGAGCAGTACTTC. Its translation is CASTPGQGYEQYF.

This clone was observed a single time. In nucleotides, the CDR3 is TGCGCCAGCAGCCACGGAGGGGCACCCGTCTGGGGCTACACCTTC. The encoded protein is CASSHGGAPVWGYTF. The chain combines TRBV4-3 with TRBJ1-2, with D possibly being TRBD1 (5 bases). V lost 3 bases and J 8 bases, leaving 19 bases between the germline ends. CDR1 LGHNA and CDR2 YSLEER come from the germline V gene. The CDR3 sequence is 15 residues long.

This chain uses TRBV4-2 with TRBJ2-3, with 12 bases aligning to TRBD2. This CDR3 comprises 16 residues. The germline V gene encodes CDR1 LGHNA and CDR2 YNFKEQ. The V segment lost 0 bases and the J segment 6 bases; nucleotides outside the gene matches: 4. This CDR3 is CASSQELAGGGDTQYF. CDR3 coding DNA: TGTGCCAGCAGCCAAGAACTAGCGGGAGGAGGGGATACGCAGTATTTT.

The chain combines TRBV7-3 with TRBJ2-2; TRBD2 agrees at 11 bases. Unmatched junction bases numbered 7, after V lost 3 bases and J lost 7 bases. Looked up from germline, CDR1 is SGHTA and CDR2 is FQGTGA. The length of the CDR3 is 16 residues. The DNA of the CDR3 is TGTGCCAGCAGCTTTGGACTAGCGGGCGTGAGCGGGGAGCTGTTTTTT. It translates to CASSFGLAGVSGELFF.

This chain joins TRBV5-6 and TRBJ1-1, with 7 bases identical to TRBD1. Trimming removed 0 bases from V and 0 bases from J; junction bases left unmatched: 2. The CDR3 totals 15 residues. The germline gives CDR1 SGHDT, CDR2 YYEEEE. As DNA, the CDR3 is TGTGCCAGCAGCTTGGCCGGGACAGTGAACACTGAAGCTTTCTTT. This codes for CASSLAGTVNTEAFF.

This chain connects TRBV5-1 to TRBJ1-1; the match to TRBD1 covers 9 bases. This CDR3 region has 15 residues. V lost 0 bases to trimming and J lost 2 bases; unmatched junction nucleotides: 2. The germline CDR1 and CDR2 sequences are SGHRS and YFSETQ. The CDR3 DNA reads TGCGCCAGCAGCTTGGCCACAGGGGGCAACACTGAAGCTTTCTTT. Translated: CASSLATGGNTEAFF.

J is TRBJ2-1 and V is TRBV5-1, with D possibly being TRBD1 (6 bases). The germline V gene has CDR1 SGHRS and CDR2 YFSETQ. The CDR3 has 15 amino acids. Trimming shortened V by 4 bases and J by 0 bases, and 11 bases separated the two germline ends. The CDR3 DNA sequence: TGCGCCAGCAGCGAACAGGGATCCTCCTACAATGAGCAGTTCTTC. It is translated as CASSEQGSSYNEQFF.

In DNA form, the CDR3 reads TGTGCCAGCAGTTTGAACACAGGGGGGCATGGCTACACCTTC. It is translated as CASSLNTGGHGYTF. The chain carries TRBV28 and TRBJ1-2, with 8 bases identical to TRBD1. This CDR3 region has 14 residues. J gave up 6 bases and V 3 bases, and 6 bases lay outside the gene matches. Germline V gene sequence: CDR1 MDHEN, CDR2 SYDVKM.

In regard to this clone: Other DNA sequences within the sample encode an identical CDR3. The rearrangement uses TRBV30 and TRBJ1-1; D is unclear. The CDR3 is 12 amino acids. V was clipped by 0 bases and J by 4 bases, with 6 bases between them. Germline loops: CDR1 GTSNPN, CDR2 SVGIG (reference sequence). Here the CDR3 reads CAWSVRGTEAFF. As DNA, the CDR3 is TGTGCCTGGAGTGTACGAGGCACTGAAGCTTTCTTT.

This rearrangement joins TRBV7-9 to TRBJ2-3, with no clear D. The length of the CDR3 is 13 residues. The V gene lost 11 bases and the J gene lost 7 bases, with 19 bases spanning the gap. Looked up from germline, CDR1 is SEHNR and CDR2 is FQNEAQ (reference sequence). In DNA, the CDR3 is TGTGCCTCCGAAACGGTTGGTGGTTATACGCAGTATTTT. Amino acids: CASETVGGYTQYF.

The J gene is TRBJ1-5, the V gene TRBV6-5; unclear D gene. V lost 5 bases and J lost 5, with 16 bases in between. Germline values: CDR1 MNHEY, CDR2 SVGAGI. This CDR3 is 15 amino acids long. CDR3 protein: CASSTNGESHQPQHF. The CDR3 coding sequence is TGTGCCAGCAGTACAAATGGGGAGAGTCATCAGCCCCAGCATTTT.

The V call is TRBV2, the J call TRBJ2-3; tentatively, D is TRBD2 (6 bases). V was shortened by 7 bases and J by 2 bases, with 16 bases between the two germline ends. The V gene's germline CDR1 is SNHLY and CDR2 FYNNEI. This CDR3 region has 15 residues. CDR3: CASTREGLSTDTQYF. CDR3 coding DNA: TGTGCCAGCACCCGAGAGGGACTTTCCACAGATACGCAGTATTTT.

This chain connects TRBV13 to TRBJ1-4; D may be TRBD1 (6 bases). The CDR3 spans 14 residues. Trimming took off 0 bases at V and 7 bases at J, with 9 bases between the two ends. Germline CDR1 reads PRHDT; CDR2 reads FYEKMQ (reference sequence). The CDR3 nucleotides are TGTGCCAGCAGCTTAGGCGCCAGGGGTGAAAAACTGTTTTTT. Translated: CASSLGARGEKLFF.

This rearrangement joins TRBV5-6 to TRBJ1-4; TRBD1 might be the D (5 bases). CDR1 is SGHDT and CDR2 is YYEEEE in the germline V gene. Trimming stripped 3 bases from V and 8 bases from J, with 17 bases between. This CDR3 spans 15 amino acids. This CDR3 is CASSYGTLGREKLFF. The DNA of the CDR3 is TGTGCCAGCAGCTACGGGACTCTGGGGCGGGAAAAACTGTTTTTT.

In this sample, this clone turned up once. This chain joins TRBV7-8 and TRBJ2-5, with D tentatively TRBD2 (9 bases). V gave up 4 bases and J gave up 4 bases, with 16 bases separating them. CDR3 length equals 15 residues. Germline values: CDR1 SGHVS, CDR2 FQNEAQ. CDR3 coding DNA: TGTGCCAGCAGCTGGACAGGGCGGGGGGGAGAGACCCAGTACTTC. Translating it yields CASSWTGRGGETQYF.

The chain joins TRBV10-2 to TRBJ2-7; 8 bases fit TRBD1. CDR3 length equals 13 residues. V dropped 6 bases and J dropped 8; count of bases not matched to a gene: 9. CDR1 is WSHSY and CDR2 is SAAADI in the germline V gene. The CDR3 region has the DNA TGCGCCAGCAGCGAGAATACAGGGGGTCAGCAGTACTTC. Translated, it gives CASSENTGGQQYF.

CDR3 protein: CASSVEGVAPGNTIYF. CDR3 DNA sequence: TGTGCCAGCAGCGTAGAAGGGGTAGCTCCGGGAAACACCATATATTTT. The chain links TRBV9 to TRBJ1-3; maybe TRBD1 (5 bases). Germline V gene data show CDR1 as SGDLS and CDR2 as YYNGEE. CDR3 length: 16 residues. V gave up 0 bases and J gave up 4 bases, with 14 bases separating them.

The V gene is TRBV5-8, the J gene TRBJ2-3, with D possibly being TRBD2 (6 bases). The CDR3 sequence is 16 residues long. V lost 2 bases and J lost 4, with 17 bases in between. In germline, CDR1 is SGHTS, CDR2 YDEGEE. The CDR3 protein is CASSFRREALPDTQYF. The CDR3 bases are TGTGCCAGCAGCTTCCGCAGGGAGGCTCTACCAGATACGCAGTATTTT.

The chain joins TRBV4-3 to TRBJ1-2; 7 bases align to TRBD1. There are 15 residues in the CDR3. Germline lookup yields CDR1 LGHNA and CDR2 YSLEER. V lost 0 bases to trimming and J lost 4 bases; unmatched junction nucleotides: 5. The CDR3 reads CASSQDPRDSYGYTF. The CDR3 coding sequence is TGCGCCAGCAGCCAAGATCCCCGGGACAGCTATGGCTACACCTTC.

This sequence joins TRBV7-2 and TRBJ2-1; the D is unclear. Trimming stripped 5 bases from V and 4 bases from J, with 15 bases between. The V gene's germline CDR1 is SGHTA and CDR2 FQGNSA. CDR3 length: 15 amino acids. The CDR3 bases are TGTGCCAGCAGCGACCGGTCAGGCTCTTACAATGAGCAGTTCTTC. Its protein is CASSDRSGSYNEQFF.

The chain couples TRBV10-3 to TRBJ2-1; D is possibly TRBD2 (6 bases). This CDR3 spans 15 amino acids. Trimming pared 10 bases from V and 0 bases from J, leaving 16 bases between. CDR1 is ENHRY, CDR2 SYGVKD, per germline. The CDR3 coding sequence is TGTGCCACCTTCGCCGGGACTGACTCCTACAATGAGCAGTTCTTC. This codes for CATFAGTDSYNEQFF.

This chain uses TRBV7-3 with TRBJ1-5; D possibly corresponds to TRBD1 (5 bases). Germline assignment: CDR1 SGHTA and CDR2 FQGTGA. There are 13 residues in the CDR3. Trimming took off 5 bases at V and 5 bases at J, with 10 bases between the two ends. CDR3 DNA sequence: TGTGCCAGCAGCCCAGGGAGGGATCAGCCCCAGCATTTT. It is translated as CASSPGRDQPQHF.

CDR3 in DNA: TGTGCCAGCAGCCAAGGACAGGGTTTCAGTGAAGCTTTCTTT. Its translation is CASSQGQGFSEAFF. The V call is TRBV5-8, the J call TRBJ1-1; 8 bases line up with TRBD1. CDR1 is SGHTS, CDR2 YDEGEE, per germline. The CDR3 contains 14 residues. V lost 4 bases to trimming and J lost 7 bases; unmatched junction nucleotides: 9.

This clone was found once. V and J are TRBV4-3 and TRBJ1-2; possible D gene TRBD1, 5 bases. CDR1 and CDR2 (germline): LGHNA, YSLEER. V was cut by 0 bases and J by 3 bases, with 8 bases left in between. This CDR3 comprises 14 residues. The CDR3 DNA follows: TGCGCCAGCAGCCAAGAATGGGGGGACTATGGCTACACCTTC. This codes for CASSQEWGDYGYTF.